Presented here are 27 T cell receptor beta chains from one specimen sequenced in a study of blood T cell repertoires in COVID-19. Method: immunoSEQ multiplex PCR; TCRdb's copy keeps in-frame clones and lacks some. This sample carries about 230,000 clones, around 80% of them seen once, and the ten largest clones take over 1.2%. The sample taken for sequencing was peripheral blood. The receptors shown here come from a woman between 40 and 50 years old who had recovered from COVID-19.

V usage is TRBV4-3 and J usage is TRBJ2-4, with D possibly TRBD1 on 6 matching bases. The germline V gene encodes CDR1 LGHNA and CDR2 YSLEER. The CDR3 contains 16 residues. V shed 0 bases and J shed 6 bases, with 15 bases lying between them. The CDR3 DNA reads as TGCGCCAGCAGCCAAGAATTAGGGGCCAGGGGAAACATTCAGTACTTC. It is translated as CASSQELGARGNIQYF.

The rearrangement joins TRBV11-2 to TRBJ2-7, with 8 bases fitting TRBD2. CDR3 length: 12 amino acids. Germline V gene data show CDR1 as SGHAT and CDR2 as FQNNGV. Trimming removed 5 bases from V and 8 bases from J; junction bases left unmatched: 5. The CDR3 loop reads CASSKASGQQYF. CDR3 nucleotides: TGTGCCAGCAGCAAGGCTAGCGGGCAGCAGTACTTC.

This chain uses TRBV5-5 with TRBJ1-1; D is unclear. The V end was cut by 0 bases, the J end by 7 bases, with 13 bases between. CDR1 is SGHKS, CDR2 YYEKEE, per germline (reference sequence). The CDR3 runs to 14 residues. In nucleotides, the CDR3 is TGTGCCAGCAGCTTGGGGCAGGTGGGAGATGAAGCTTTCTTT. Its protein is CASSLGQVGDEAFF.

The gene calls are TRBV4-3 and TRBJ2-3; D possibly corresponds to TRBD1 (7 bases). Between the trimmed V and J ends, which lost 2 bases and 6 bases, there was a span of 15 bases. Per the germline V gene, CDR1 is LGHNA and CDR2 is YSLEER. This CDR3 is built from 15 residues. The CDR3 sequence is CASSQLGGGMDTQYF. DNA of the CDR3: TGCGCCAGCAGCCAATTAGGAGGGGGCATGGATACGCAGTATTTT.

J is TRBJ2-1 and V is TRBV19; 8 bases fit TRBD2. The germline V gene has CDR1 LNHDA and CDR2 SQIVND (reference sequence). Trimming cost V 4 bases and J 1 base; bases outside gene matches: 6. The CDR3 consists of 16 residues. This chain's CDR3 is CASSRTGRESYNEQFF. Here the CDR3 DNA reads TGTGCCAGTAGTAGAACCGGGAGGGAATCCTACAATGAGCAGTTCTTC. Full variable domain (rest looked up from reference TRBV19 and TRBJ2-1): DGGITQSPKYLFRKEGQNVTLSCEQNLNHDAMYWYRQDPGQGLRLIYYSQIVNDFQKGDIAEGYSVSREKKESFPLTVTSAQKNPTAFYLCASSRTGRESYNEQFFGPGTRLTVL.

The CDR3 coding sequence is TGTGCCAGCAGCTCGTTAAGGGGGCCTGGAGATACGCAGTATTTT. As protein: CASSSLRGPGDTQYF. The chain uses TRBV7-9 and TRBJ2-3; 7 nucleotides align to TRBD1. V shed 4 bases, J shed 5 bases, and the junction held 9 bases outside the gene matches. This CDR3 is built from 15 residues. From germline, CDR1 is SEHNR and CDR2 FQNEAQ (reference sequence).

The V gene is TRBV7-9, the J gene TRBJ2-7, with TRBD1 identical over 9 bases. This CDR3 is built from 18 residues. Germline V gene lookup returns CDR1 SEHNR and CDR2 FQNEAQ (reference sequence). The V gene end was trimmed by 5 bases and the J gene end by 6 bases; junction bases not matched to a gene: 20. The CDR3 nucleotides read TGTGCCAGCAGCCCACAGGGGGCCCATACATTTCACCCTACCGAGCAGTACTTC. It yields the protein CASSPQGAHTFHPTEQYF.

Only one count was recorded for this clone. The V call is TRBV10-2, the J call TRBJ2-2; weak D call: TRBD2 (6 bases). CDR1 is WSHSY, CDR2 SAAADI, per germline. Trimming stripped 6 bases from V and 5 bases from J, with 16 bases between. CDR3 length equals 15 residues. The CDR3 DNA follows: TGCGCCAGCAGAGGAGGGTCCATGGGGACCGGGGAGCTGTTTTTT. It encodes CASRGGSMGTGELFF.

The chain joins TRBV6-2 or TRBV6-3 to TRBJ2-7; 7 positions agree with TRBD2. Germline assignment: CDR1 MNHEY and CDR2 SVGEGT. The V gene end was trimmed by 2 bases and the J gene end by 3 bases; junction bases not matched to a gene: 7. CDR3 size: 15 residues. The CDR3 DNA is TGTGCCAGCAGTTACCTGGCAGGGACTATCTACGAGCAGTACTTC. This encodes CASSYLAGTIYEQYF.

The CDR3 nucleotides read TGTGCCAGCAGCCCTGGGACAGGGGCCGATACGCAGTATTTT. Amino acid sequence: CASSPGTGADTQYF. V and J are TRBV7-9 and TRBJ2-3; 10 bases are shared with TRBD1. Germline CDR1 SEHNR, CDR2 FQNEAQ (reference sequence). The CDR3 extends over 14 amino acids. J gave up 6 bases and V 5 bases, and 5 bases lay outside the gene matches. The variable domain in full, with the rest retrieved from reference TRBV7-9 and TRBJ2-3, is DTGVSQNPRHKITKRGQNVTFRCDPISEHNRLYWYRQTLGQGPEFLTYFQNEAQLEKSRLLSDRFSAERPKGSFSTLEIQRTEQGDSAMYLCASSPGTGADTQYFGPGTRLTVL.

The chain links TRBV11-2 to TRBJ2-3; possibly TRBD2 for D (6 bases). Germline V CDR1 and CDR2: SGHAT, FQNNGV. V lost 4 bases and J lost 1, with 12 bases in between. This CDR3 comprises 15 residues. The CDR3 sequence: CASSSTGTRTDTQYF. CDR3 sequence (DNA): TGTGCCAGCAGCTCGACCGGGACTCGCACAGATACGCAGTATTTT.

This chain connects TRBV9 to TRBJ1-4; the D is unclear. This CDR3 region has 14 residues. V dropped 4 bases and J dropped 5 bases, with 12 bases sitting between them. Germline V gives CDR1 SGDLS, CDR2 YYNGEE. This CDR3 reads CASSSHPGNEKLFF. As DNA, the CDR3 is TGTGCCAGCAGCAGTCATCCGGGGAATGAAAAACTGTTTTTT. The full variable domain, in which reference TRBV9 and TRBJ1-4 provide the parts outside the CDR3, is DSGVTQTPKHLITATGQRVTLRCSPRSGDLSVYWYQQSLDQGLQFLIQYYNGEERAKGNILERFSAQQFPDLHSELNLSSLELGDSALYFCASSSHPGNEKLFFGSGTQLSVL.

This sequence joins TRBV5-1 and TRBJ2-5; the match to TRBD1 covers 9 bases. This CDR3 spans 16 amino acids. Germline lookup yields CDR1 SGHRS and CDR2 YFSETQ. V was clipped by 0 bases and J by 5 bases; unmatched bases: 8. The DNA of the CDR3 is TGCGCCAGCAGCTTGGAGGACAGGGGTATCGCGGAGACCCAGTACTTC. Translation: CASSLEDRGIAETQYF.

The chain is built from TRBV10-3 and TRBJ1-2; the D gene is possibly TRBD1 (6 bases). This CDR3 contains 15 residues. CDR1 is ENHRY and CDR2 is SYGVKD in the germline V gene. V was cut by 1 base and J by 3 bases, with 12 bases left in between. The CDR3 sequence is CAISEWNRVDYGYTF. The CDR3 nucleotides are TGTGCCATCAGTGAGTGGAACAGGGTGGACTATGGCTACACCTTC.

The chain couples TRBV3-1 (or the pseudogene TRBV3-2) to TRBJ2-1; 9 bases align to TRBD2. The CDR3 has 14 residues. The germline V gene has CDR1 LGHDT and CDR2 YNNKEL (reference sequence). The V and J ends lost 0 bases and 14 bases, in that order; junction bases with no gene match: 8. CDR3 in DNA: TGTGCCAGCAGCCAAGATGCGGGGGGGCGATCGGAGTTCTTC. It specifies CASSQDAGGRSEFF.

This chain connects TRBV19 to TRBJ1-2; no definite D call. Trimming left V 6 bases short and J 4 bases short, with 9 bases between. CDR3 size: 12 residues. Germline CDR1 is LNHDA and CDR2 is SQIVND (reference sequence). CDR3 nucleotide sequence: TGTGCCAGTAGCGACATGGGCTATGGCTACACCTTC. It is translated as CASSDMGYGYTF.

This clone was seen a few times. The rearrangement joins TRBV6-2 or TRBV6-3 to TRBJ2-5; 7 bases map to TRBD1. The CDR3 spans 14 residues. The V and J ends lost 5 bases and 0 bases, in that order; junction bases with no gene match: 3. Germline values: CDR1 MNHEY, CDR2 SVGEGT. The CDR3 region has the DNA TGTGCCAGCAGTCTCGGGACAGACCAAGAGACCCAGTACTTC. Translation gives CASSLGTDQETQYF.

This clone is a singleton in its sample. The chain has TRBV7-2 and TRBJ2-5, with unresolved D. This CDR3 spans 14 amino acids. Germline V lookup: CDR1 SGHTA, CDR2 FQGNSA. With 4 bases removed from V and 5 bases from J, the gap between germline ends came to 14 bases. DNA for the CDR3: TGTGCCAGCAGCTCAGAACCAATGTCGGAGACCCAGTACTTC. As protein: CASSSEPMSETQYF.

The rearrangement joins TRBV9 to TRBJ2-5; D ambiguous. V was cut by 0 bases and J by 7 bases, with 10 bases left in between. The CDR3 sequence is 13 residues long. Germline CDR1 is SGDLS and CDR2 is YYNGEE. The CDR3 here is CASSVGQTGTQYF. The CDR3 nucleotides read TGTGCCAGCAGCGTAGGACAAACCGGGACCCAGTACTTC.

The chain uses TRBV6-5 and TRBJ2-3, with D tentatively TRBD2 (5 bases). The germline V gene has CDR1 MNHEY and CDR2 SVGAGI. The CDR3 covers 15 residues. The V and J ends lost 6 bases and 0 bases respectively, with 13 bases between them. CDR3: CASSPRRGSTDTQYF. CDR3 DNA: TGTGCCAGCAGCCCCCGTCGGGGTAGCACAGATACGCAGTATTTT.

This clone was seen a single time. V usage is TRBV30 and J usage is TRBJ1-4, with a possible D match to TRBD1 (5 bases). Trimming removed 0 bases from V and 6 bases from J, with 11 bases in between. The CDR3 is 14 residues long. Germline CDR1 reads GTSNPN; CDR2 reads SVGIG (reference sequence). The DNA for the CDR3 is TGTGCCTGGAGTGTGGGGGGGTCGGATGAAAAACTGTTTTTT. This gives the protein CAWSVGGSDEKLFF.

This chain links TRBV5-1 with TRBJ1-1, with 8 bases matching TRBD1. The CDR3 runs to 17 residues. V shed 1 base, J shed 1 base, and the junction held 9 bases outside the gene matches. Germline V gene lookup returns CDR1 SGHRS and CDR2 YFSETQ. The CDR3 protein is CASSLFPGGDGNTEAFF. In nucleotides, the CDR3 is TGCGCCAGCAGCTTGTTTCCAGGGGGCGACGGGAACACTGAAGCTTTCTTT.

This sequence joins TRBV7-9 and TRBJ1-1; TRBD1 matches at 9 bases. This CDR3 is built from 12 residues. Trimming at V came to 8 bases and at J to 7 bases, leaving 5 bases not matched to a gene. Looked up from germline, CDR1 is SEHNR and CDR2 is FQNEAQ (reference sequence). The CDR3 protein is CASGTGTFEAFF. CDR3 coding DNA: TGTGCCAGCGGGACAGGGACCTTTGAAGCTTTCTTT. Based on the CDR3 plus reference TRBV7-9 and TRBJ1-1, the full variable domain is DTGVSQNPRHKITKRGQNVTFRCDPISEHNRLYWYRQTLGQGPEFLTYFQNEAQLEKSRLLSDRFSAERPKGSFSTLEIQRTEQGDSAMYLCASGTGTFEAFFGQGTRLTVV.

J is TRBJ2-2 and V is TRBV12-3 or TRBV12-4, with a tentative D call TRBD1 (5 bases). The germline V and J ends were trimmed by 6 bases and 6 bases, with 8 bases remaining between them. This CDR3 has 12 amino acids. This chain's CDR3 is CASRRQSGELFF. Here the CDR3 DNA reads TGTGCCAGCAGAAGACAGTCCGGGGAGCTGTTTTTT.

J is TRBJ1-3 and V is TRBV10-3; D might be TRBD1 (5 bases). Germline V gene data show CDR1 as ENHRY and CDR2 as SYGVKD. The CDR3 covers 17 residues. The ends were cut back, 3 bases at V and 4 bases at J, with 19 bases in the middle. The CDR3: CAISDTMGQGGGNTIYF. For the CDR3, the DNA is TGTGCCATCAGTGACACTATGGGTCAGGGTGGAGGAAACACCATATATTTT.

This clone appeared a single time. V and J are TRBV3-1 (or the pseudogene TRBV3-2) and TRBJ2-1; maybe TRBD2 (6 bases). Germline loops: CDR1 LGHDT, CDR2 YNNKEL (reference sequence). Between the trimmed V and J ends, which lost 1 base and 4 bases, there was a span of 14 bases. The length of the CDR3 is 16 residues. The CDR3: CASSQAIFGGYNEQFF. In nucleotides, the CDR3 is TGTGCCAGCAGCCAAGCCATATTTGGGGGGTACAATGAGCAGTTCTTC.

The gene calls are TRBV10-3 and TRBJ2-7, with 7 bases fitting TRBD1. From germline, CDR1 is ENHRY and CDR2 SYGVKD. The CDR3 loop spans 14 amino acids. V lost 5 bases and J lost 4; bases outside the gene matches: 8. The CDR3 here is CAISYSTGSYEQYF. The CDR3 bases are TGTGCCATCAGTTACTCGACAGGGAGTTACGAGCAGTACTTC.